These 19 T cell receptor beta chains were sequenced from one sample in a study of a mutant IDH1 vaccine in newly diagnosed glioma. Time point here: week 47, end of study. Every single dose of the vaccine, 300 ug of mutant IDH1 20-mer peptide, came with topical imiquimod. The repertoire was sequenced with immunoSEQ multiplex PCR; TCRdb's copy has only in-frame clones and lacks some. Among some 57,000 clones, around 80% were seen once, and the ten largest hold 4.9%. The antigens for these receptors are not known. Source: PBMCs, taken from a glioma patient whose treatment included an IDH1 peptide vaccine. Receptors originate from a woman aged 40 to 50 with glioma. Some clones in this sample may be carry-over from other donors' samples.

The chain has TRBV25-1 and TRBJ1-2; D gene uncertain. The length of the CDR3 is 11 residues. V shed 4 bases and J shed 7 bases, with 7 bases lying between them. Germline-derived CDR1 and CDR2 are MGHDK and SYGVNS. CDR3 residues: CASSVAAGYTF. DNA for the CDR3: TGTGCCAGCAGTGTCGCCGCTGGCTACACCTTC.

The rearrangement uses TRBV7-2 and TRBJ2-7; D is possibly TRBD1 (6 bases). The CDR3 sequence is 12 residues long. Trimming cost V 4 bases and J 4 bases, with 8 bases left between them. CDR1 and CDR2 (germline): SGHTA, FQGNSA. CDR3 region: CASSSQGYEQYF. In DNA form, the CDR3 reads TGTGCCAGCAGCTCACAGGGATACGAGCAGTACTTC.

CDR3 bases: TGTGCCAGCAGCTTTGGCGGGACGACACTGGATACGCAGTATTTT. This gives the protein CASSFGGTTLDTQYF. The chain joins TRBV5-4 to TRBJ2-3, with TRBD2 as a possible D gene (6 bases). The germline V and J ends were trimmed by 2 bases and 6 bases, with 16 bases remaining between them. Germline-derived CDR1 and CDR2 are SGHNT and YYREEE (reference sequence). The CDR3 contains 15 residues.

The V call is TRBV30, the J call TRBJ2-7, with TRBD2 as a possible D gene (5 bases). V was shortened by 2 bases and J by 1 base, with 9 bases between the two germline ends. The CDR3 covers 13 residues. Germline-derived CDR1 and CDR2 are GTSNPN and SVGIG (reference sequence). Written as DNA, the CDR3 is TGTGCCTGGAGTTATGCGGGTTCCTACGAGCAGTACTTC. This codes for CAWSYAGSYEQYF.

The chain carries TRBV10-1 and TRBJ1-5, with D unresolved. Germline loops: CDR1 WNHNN, CDR2 SYGVQD (reference sequence). Trimming pared 9 bases from V and 0 bases from J, leaving 9 bases between. The CDR3 loop spans 13 amino acids. The CDR3 nucleotides read TGCGCCAGGGACTTTAATAGCAATCAGCCCCAGCATTTT. It codes for CARDFNSNQPQHF.

The genes are TRBV5-4 and TRBJ2-1; 8 bases are shared with TRBD2. Looked up from germline, CDR1 is SGHNT and CDR2 is YYREEE (reference sequence). The V and J ends lost 1 base and 5 bases, in that order; junction bases with no gene match: 5. This CDR3 region has 15 residues. In DNA form, the CDR3 reads TGTGCCAGCAGCTTGAGGACTAGCCGAAACAATGAGCAGTTCTTC. Translating it yields CASSLRTSRNNEQFF.

A single count supports this clone. The chain is built from TRBV15 and TRBJ2-3, with TRBD1 as a possible D gene (7 bases). V was pared by 4 bases and J by 6 bases, with 17 bases between. The CDR3 contains 15 residues. Looked up from germline, CDR1 is LNHNV and CDR2 is YYDKDF (reference sequence). The CDR3 protein is CATSISAGGGDTQYF. The CDR3 coding sequence is TGTGCCACCAGCATCTCCGCAGGGGGAGGTGATACGCAGTATTTT.

The chain is built from TRBV30 and TRBJ1-1, with D possibly TRBD1 on 5 matching bases. The CDR3 is 14 residues long. Germline V gene lookup returns CDR1 GTSNPN and CDR2 SVGIG (reference sequence). V dropped 0 bases and J dropped 6 bases, with 14 bases sitting between them. CDR3 coding DNA: TGTGCCTGGAGTGTTATTAGGGGTTTTGCTGAAGCTTTCTTT. Its protein is CAWSVIRGFAEAFF.

This clone was detected only a few times. The gene calls are TRBV18 and TRBJ1-1, with D hard to call. The CDR3 runs to 12 residues. Per the germline V gene, CDR1 is KGHSH and CDR2 is LQKENI. V was pared by 6 bases and J by 2 bases, with 7 bases between. CDR3 DNA: TGTGCCAGCTCCTACAGAAACACTGAAGCTTTCTTT. Protein: CASSYRNTEAFF.

The chain uses TRBV9 and TRBJ2-1; unclear D gene. The germline V and J ends were trimmed by 0 bases and 13 bases, with 8 bases remaining between them. The CDR3 is 11 amino acids. Germline CDR1 SGDLS, CDR2 YYNGEE. Here the CDR3 reads CASSVDRTQFF. The CDR3 DNA is TGTGCCAGCAGCGTAGACCGGACCCAGTTCTTC.

The sample holds a few counts of this clone. The J gene is TRBJ1-1, the V gene TRBV10-3; 7 positions agree with TRBD1. The V gene end was trimmed by 10 bases and the J gene end by 1 base; junction bases not matched to a gene: 6. Per germline, CDR1 ENHRY and CDR2 SYGVKD. There are 13 residues in the CDR3. This chain's CDR3 is CATLDRPNTEAFF. In DNA form, the CDR3 reads TGTGCCACCCTGGACAGGCCGAACACTGAAGCTTTCTTT.

The chain is built from TRBV11-2 and TRBJ2-1; TRBD2 matches 8 bases. This CDR3 is 17 amino acids long. The V gene end was trimmed by 1 base and the J gene end by 3 bases; junction bases not matched to a gene: 8. CDR1 and CDR2 from the germline V gene are SGHAT and FQNNGV. The CDR3 is CASSLAPAGTSYNEQFF. CDR3 bases: TGTGCCAGCAGCTTAGCCCCCGCCGGGACTAGCTACAATGAGCAGTTCTTC.

This chain uses TRBV27 with TRBJ1-6; tentatively, D is TRBD1 (5 bases). This CDR3 spans 16 amino acids. V was clipped by 2 bases and J by 8 bases, with 16 bases between them. Germline V gene lookup returns CDR1 MNHEY and CDR2 SMNVEV (reference sequence). DNA of the CDR3: TGTGCCAGCAGTTTAAAATGGCAGGGCGAGGATTCACCCCTCCACTTT. Amino acids: CASSLKWQGEDSPLHF.

This clone was seen just once. V and J are TRBV5-1 and TRBJ1-1; D perhaps matches TRBD1 (5 bases). Germline V gene data show CDR1 as SGHRS and CDR2 as YFSETQ. Trimming shortened V by 0 bases and J by 6 bases, and 12 bases separated the two germline ends. This CDR3 is 14 amino acids long. CDR3 sequence reads: CASSLAGGFAEAFF. The DNA for the CDR3 is TGCGCCAGCAGCTTGGCCGGGGGGTTCGCTGAAGCTTTCTTT.

The rearrangement joins TRBV25-1 to TRBJ1-1; D remains unclear. The ends were cut back, 4 bases at V and 10 bases at J, with 10 bases in the middle. CDR1 MGHDK and CDR2 SYGVNS come from the germline V gene. The CDR3 runs to 11 residues. The CDR3 reads CASSGVSGAFF. The CDR3 DNA sequence: TGTGCCAGCAGTGGGGTTTCTGGAGCTTTCTTT.

The chain employs TRBV6-1 and TRBJ1-2; D gene unclear. The germline V gene encodes CDR1 MNHNS and CDR2 SASEGT. This CDR3 region has 11 residues. Trimming took off 5 bases at V and 7 bases at J, with 8 bases between the two ends. The CDR3 sequence: CASSPSFGYTF. The DNA for the CDR3 is TGTGCCAGCAGTCCTTCCTTTGGCTACACCTTC.

The genes are TRBV19 and TRBJ2-5; D might be TRBD1 (5 bases). Germline loops: CDR1 LNHDA, CDR2 SQIVND (reference sequence). V lost 3 bases to trimming and J lost 1 base, with 12 bases between them. This CDR3 is built from 15 residues. The CDR3: CASSIPAGSQETQYF. CDR3 coding DNA: TGTGCCAGTAGTATCCCCGCAGGGTCCCAAGAGACCCAGTACTTC.

In this sample, this clone turned up once. V usage is TRBV14 and J usage is TRBJ2-1; no clear D. This CDR3 spans 14 amino acids. V lost 0 bases, J lost 8 bases, and 11 bases lay in between. Germline CDR1 is SGHDN and CDR2 is FVKESK. The CDR3 loop is CASSQEYYPDEQFF. CDR3 bases: TGTGCCAGCAGCCAAGAATATTACCCCGATGAGCAGTTCTTC.

CDR3 loop: CASRQELGEAFF. CDR3 DNA sequence: TGTGCCAGCCGCCAGGAGCTCGGTGAAGCTTTCTTT. The V and J genes are TRBV18 and TRBJ1-1; no clear D. This CDR3 spans 12 amino acids. Germline V gene lookup returns CDR1 KGHSH and CDR2 LQKENI. V shed 8 bases and J shed 7 bases, with 14 bases lying between them.